At least ten counts were recorded for the clone carrying this TCR beta chain. Its target is unknown. TCRdb redid the calling of the 5' RACE reads with MiXCR, one entry per CDR3 protein. The repertoire has hundreds of thousands of distinct CDR3 sequences, 5.5% to 6.5% of them found once; the top ten carry around 1.9%. Germline V lookup: CDR1 MGHRA, CDR2 YSYEKL. V was clipped by 4 bases and J by 4 bases, with 13 bases between them. This CDR3 is 14 amino acids long. The sample comes from a study of identical twins. The study, taken as a whole, reports: These conclusions were based on statistical analysis (cross-sectional, not following the same donors).

The V and J genes are TRBV4-1 and TRBJ2-5; D is unresolved. The sample consisted of naive T cells sorted from blood. The receptor comes from a man between 18 and 35 years old in good health. The CDR3 loop reads CASSPPGSRETQYF. CDR3 sequence (DNA): TGCGCCAGCAGCCCCCCAGGCAGTAGAGAGACCCAGTACTTC.